This entry is about one T cell receptor beta chain. This specimen comes from a study of OX40 agonist ivuxolimab in advanced cancers. The table came from immunoSEQ multiplex PCR; TCRdb's copy has only in-frame clones and leaves some out. The table lists about 67,000 clones, roughly 81% of them singletons, with around 2% in the top ten. Between the trimmed V and J ends, which lost 0 bases and 1 base, there was a span of 10 bases. CDR1 and CDR2 from the germline V gene are SGHNT and YYREEE (reference sequence). The CDR3 totals 15 residues. Here the sequenced sample was CD4+ or CD8+ T cells sorted from blood, taken in a trial of the OX40 agonist ivuxolimab. The receptor comes from an adult with an advanced solid tumor such as melanoma, head and neck, liver or kidney cancer. The V call is TRBV5-4, the J call TRBJ1-1; perhaps TRBD1 as D (5 bases). The DNA of the CDR3 is TGTGCCAGCAGCTTGGAGTTTGGGGGGAACACTGAAGCTTTCTTT. It is translated as CASSLEFGGNTEAFF.